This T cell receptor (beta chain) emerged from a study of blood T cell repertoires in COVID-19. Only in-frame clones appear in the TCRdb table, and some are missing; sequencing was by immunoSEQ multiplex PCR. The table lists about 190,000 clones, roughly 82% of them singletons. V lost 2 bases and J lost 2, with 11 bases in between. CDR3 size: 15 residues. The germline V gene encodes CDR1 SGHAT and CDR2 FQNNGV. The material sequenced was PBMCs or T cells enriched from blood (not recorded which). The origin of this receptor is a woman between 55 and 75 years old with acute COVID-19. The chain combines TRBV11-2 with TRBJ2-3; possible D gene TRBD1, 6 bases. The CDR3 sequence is CASSLSGDPTDTQYF. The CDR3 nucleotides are TGTGCCAGCAGCTTATCAGGGGACCCCACAGATACGCAGTATTTT.